One sample yielded the 29 T cell receptor beta chains listed below, sequenced in a study of T cell repertoires in cytomegalovirus infection (dated by TCRdb to between 2018 and 2021). The reads were generated on an Illumina HiSeq 1500. The public reads were run again by TCRdb, first through fastp at Q25 and then through MiXCR, and only productive beta chains were kept. Merged by CDR3 protein, the rows form single entries marked with the most common genes and DNA. Across this sample there are 300,000 to 400,000 distinct CDR3 sequences, with approximately 32% seen only once. The ten largest make up 15% to 25% of the sample. The label giving this sample's treatment or condition can be read as: in vitro stimulation with specific CMV peptide epitopes to enrich CMV-specific T cells. These receptors have no identified antigens. Here the sequenced sample was cultured PBMCs, taken from culture after CMV antigen stimulation. The receptor set was obtained from a human donor in good health (CMV status not recorded). Some clones in this sample may be carry-over from other donors' samples.

This clonotype appeared many times. V and J are TRBV7-8 and TRBJ1-4, with D uncertain. Germline V gene data show CDR1 as SGHVS and CDR2 as FQNEAQ. The V gene lost 1 base and the J gene lost 4 bases, with 10 bases spanning the gap. The CDR3 runs to 15 residues. CDR3 sequence reads: CASSLGTVNNEKLFF. The CDR3 bases are TGTGCCAGCAGCTTAGGGACTGTGAATAATGAAAAACTGTTTTTT. Drawing the rest from reference TRBV7-8 and TRBJ1-4, the complete variable domain is GAGVSQSPRYKVAKRGQDVALRCDPISGHVSLFWYQQALGQGPEFLTYFQNEAQLDKSGLPSDRFFAERPEGSVSTLKIQRTQQEDSAVYLCASSLGTVNNEKLFFGSGTQLSVL.

This chain joins TRBV2 and TRBJ2-5, with D possibly being TRBD1 (9 bases). The V end lost 5 bases, the J end lost 7 bases, and 17 bases lay between the germline ends. Germline V lookup: CDR1 SNHLY, CDR2 FYNNEI. This CDR3 has 14 residues. The CDR3: CASSLQGAGGTQYF. CDR3 DNA: TGTGCCAGCAGTCTACAGGGGGCGGGAGGGACCCAGTACTTC.

This clonotype came up a few times. CDR3 sequence: CASSPGQNYEQYF. The CDR3 region has the DNA TGTGCCAGCAGCCCGGGACAGAACTACGAGCAGTACTTC. The rearrangement uses TRBV7-7 and TRBJ2-7; the match to TRBD1 covers 7 bases. V trimming: 5 bases; J trimming: 3 bases; junction bases outside the gene matches: 4. The germline V gene has CDR1 SSHAT and CDR2 FNYEAQ (reference sequence). CDR3 size: 13 residues.

As concerns this clonotype: One junction end does not reproduce the germline sequence, and a read error may be involved. The rearrangement uses TRBV5-3 and TRBJ2-3; no firm D call. TRBV5-3 is treated as an ORF (open reading frame) with a function not yet certain. The CDR3 sequence is 14 residues long. The CDR3 loop reads CASSSPLHRDTQYF. The CDR3 DNA is TGTGCCAGCAGCTCCCCCCTTCATAGAGATACGCAGTATTTT.

This clonotype appeared a few times. This chain connects TRBV20-1 to TRBJ1-4, with D possibly matching TRBD1 (5 bases). V was trimmed by 1 base and J by 8 bases, leaving 11 bases between them. CDR1 is DFQATT and CDR2 is SNEGSKA in the germline V gene (reference sequence). The CDR3 has 13 residues. The CDR3 spells CSARGRRGEKLFF. CDR3 DNA sequence: TGCAGTGCTAGAGGACGGCGGGGGGAAAAACTGTTTTTT.

The V call is TRBV19, the J call TRBJ2-7; 7 bases are shared with TRBD1. V shed 10 bases, J shed 1 base, and the junction held 10 bases outside the gene matches. CDR1 and CDR2 from the germline V gene are LNHDA and SQIVND (reference sequence). CDR3 length: 14 amino acids. The CDR3 nucleotides are TGTGCCACCTCCCTGGACAGGAGGTCCTACGAGCAGTACTTC. Its translation is CATSLDRRSYEQYF.

V and J are TRBV10-2 and TRBJ1-2; a weak D match, TRBD1 (5 bases). In germline, CDR1 is WSHSY, CDR2 SAAADI. The CDR3 has 12 amino acids. Trimming pared 7 bases from V and 8 bases from J, leaving 14 bases between. CDR3 protein: CASTPSGTGYTF. As DNA, the CDR3 is TGCGCCAGCACCCCCTCGGGGACGGGCTACACCTTC.

The V call is TRBV19, the J call TRBJ1-5; D ambiguous. This CDR3 is 16 amino acids long. V was clipped by 5 bases and J by 0 bases, with 14 bases between them. Germline V gene lookup returns CDR1 LNHDA and CDR2 SQIVND (reference sequence). The CDR3 here is CASSDVGWYSNQPQHF. The CDR3 region has the DNA TGTGCCAGTAGTGATGTTGGTTGGTATAGCAATCAGCCCCAGCATTTT.

J is TRBJ1-2 and V is TRBV10-3, with 12 bases aligning to TRBD1. The germline gives CDR1 ENHRY, CDR2 SYGVKD. This CDR3 comprises 16 residues. Trimming took 0 bases from V and 2 from J; bases not matched to a gene: 1. The DNA of the CDR3 is TGTGCCATCAGTGAGTCAGGGACAGGGGGCAACTATGGCTACACCTTC. This translates into CAISESGTGGNYGYTF.

This clonotype has just a few counts. The rearrangement joins TRBV7-2 to TRBJ1-5, with TRBD1 matching 7 bases. This CDR3 comprises 15 residues. Germline CDR1 reads SGHTA; CDR2 reads FQGNSA. Trimming cost V 1 base and J 2 bases; bases outside gene matches: 2. CDR3 region: CASSLVGTGNQPQHF. CDR3 coding DNA: TGTGCCAGCAGCTTAGTTGGGACAGGCAATCAGCCCCAGCATTTT.

The V and J genes are TRBV27 and TRBJ1-1; D is unresolved. The length of the CDR3 is 13 residues. CDR1 MNHEY and CDR2 SMNVEV come from the germline V gene (reference sequence). Trimming removed 6 bases from V and 1 base from J, with 9 bases in between. Here the CDR3 reads CASSTTSNTEAFF. The CDR3 region has the DNA TGTGCCAGCAGCACTACCTCGAACACTGAAGCTTTCTTT.

This chain joins TRBV10-3 and TRBJ2-1; D is tentatively TRBD1 or TRBD2 (5 bases each). The CDR3 covers 14 residues. Germline CDR1 and CDR2: ENHRY and SYGVKD. The V gene lost 10 bases and the J gene lost 5 bases, with 18 bases spanning the gap. This chain's CDR3 is CATAPGTNNNEQFF. DNA for the CDR3: TGTGCCACCGCTCCCGGGACCAATAACAATGAGCAGTTCTTC.

This rearrangement joins TRBV19 to TRBJ1-6, with a possible D match to TRBD1 (5 bases). Deletions cut 9 bases from V and 6 bases from J, with 12 bases between. The CDR3 contains 13 residues. The germline V gene encodes CDR1 LNHDA and CDR2 SQIVND (reference sequence). The CDR3 protein is CASLPTVNSPLHF. CDR3 nucleotide sequence: TGTGCCAGCCTCCCGACAGTTAATTCACCCCTCCACTTT.

Remarks on this clonotype: A read error may account for a junction end that differs from germline. The rearrangement links TRBV7-2 to TRBJ2-3; D is unclear. This CDR3 is built from 13 residues. In germline, CDR1 is SGHTA, CDR2 FQGNSA. The CDR3 nucleotides read TGTGCCAGCAGCGGATTGGAGTCAGAGACGCAGTATTTT. This translates into CASSGLESETQYF.

The sample holds many counts of this clonotype. V gene TRBV12-3 or TRBV12-4 combines with J gene TRBJ2-5; D is uncertain. V dropped 3 bases and J dropped 5 bases, with 7 bases sitting between them. This CDR3 contains 12 residues. DNA for the CDR3: TGTGCCAGCAGTTTCTCGGGCGAGACCCAGTACTTC. This translates into CASSFSGETQYF.

Only a few counts were recorded for this clonotype. The chain combines TRBV6-1 with TRBJ1-5; D call uncertain. V gave up 0 bases and J gave up 5 bases, with 8 bases separating them. Germline V gene data show CDR1 as MNHNS and CDR2 as SASEGT. The CDR3 runs to 14 residues. The CDR3 coding sequence is TGTGCCAGCAGTGAAGCGGGCGGATATCAGCCCCAGCATTTT. This translates into CASSEAGGYQPQHF.

This clonotype has just a few counts. V gene TRBV6-1 combines with J gene TRBJ2-1, with D hard to call. Trimming shortened V by 7 bases and J by 8 bases, and 9 bases separated the two germline ends. CDR1 and CDR2 from the germline V gene are MNHNS and SASEGT. This CDR3 is 11 amino acids long. The CDR3, as DNA: TGTGCCAGCACACTAATCGATGAGCAGTTCTTC. Amino acids: CASTLIDEQFF.

In its sample, this clonotype was seen many times. This chain connects TRBV27 to TRBJ1-6; D ambiguous. CDR3 length: 15 residues. Trimming took off 5 bases at V and 10 bases at J, with 18 bases between the two ends. CDR1 and CDR2 from the germline V gene are MNHEY and SMNVEV (reference sequence). CDR3 residues: CASSRVRSAGSPLHF. The CDR3 region has the DNA TGTGCCAGCAGTAGGGTGCGGTCGGCGGGATCACCCCTCCACTTT.

This chain links TRBV20-1 with TRBJ2-6; D possibly corresponds to TRBD2 (5 bases). Germline CDR1 and CDR2: DFQATT and SNEGSKA (reference sequence). V was clipped by 0 bases and J by 3 bases, with 9 bases between them. This CDR3 contains 15 residues. CDR3 amino acids: CSARDGLGGANVLTF. The CDR3 bases are TGCAGTGCTAGAGATGGACTTGGTGGGGCCAACGTCCTGACTTTC.

The rearrangement uses TRBV7-6 and TRBJ2-1; D not certain. The CDR3 covers 15 residues. Germline V lookup: CDR1 SGHVS, CDR2 FNYEAQ. The V end was cut by 4 bases, the J end by 1 base, with 11 bases between. As DNA, the CDR3 is TGTGCCAGCAGCTCGCAGATAGGGTCCTACAATGAGCAGTTCTTC. Encoded protein: CASSSQIGSYNEQFF. Variable domain in full (rest from reference TRBV7-6 and TRBJ2-1): GAGVSQSPRYKVTKRGQDVALRCDPISGHVSLYWYRQALGQGPEFLTYFNYEAQQDKSGLPNDRFSAERPEGSISTLTIQRTEQRDSAMYRCASSSQIGSYNEQFFGPGTRLTVL.

This clonotype was recorded a few times. The rearrangement links TRBV12-3 or TRBV12-4 to TRBJ1-5; D gene ambiguous. The CDR3 has 11 residues. Trimming took 5 bases from V and 9 from J, leaving 8 bases between them. DNA for the CDR3: TGTGCCAGCAGTACCCCGGGGCCCCAGCATTTT. It translates to CASSTPGPQHF.

J is TRBJ2-5 and V is TRBV15; D is possibly TRBD1 or TRBD2 (7 bases each). V lost 7 bases and J 5 bases, leaving 17 bases between the germline ends. This CDR3 has 14 amino acids. Germline V gives CDR1 LNHNV, CDR2 YYDKDF (reference sequence). CDR3 in DNA: TGTGCCACCACGGGACAGCGGGATCTGGAGACCCAGTACTTC. Encoded protein: CATTGQRDLETQYF.

The chain is built from TRBV7-6 and TRBJ2-1; 9 bases agree with TRBD1. Germline V gene sequence: CDR1 SGHVS, CDR2 FNYEAQ. CDR3 length: 13 residues. Trimming took 1 base from V and 9 from J; bases not matched to a gene: 1. The CDR3 bases are TGTGCCAGCAGCTTAGAGGACAGGGGTGAGCAGTTCTTC. Protein: CASSLEDRGEQFF.

This clonotype was observed at least ten times. CDR3 DNA: TGTGCCAGCAGTTACGAGGGGCAGGACAAACTGTTTTTT. Translated, it gives CASSYEGQDKLFF. The J gene is TRBJ1-4, the V gene TRBV6-5, with D possibly matching TRBD1 (5 bases). The V end lost 2 bases, the J end lost 11 bases, and 12 bases lay between the germline ends. This CDR3 region has 13 residues. From germline, CDR1 is MNHEY and CDR2 SVGAGI.

The V gene is TRBV7-2, the J gene TRBJ2-2; D gene uncertain. Germline V CDR1 and CDR2: SGHTA, FQGNSA. V was clipped by 5 bases and J by 0 bases, with 7 bases between them. This CDR3 has 14 residues. Written as DNA, the CDR3 is TGTGCCAGCAGCGGCAAGACGAACACCGGGGAGCTGTTTTTT. The encoded protein is CASSGKTNTGELFF.

The rearrangement links TRBV25-1 to TRBJ2-3; 7 bases fit TRBD2. The V gene's germline CDR1 is MGHDK and CDR2 SYGVNS. V lost 8 bases, J lost 0 bases, and 11 bases stayed unmatched. The CDR3 length is 16 residues. The CDR3 DNA reads as TGTGCCAGCGGCAAAAGGGAGGGATCGAGCACAGATACGCAGTATTTT. Translated: CASGKREGSSTDTQYF.

Notes on this clonotype: A single base separates this from a much larger clone, so it may be a read error. J is TRBJ2-1 and V is TRBV27, with TRBD2 as a possible D gene (6 bases). Per the germline V gene, CDR1 is MNHEY and CDR2 is SMNVEV (reference sequence). V was cut by 4 bases and J by 7 bases, with 8 bases left in between. The CDR3 runs 12 residues. CDR3 amino acids: CASSYSGNEQFF. CDR3 sequence (DNA): TGTGCCAGCAGTTATAGCGGAAATGAGCAGTTCTTC.

This clonotype has a count of ten or more. The chain couples TRBV20-1 to TRBJ2-6, with D possibly TRBD1 on 6 matching bases. CDR1 and CDR2 (germline): DFQATT, SNEGSKA (reference sequence). V was shortened by 7 bases and J by 4 bases, with 26 bases between the two germline ends. This CDR3 has 18 residues. Here the CDR3 DNA reads TGCAGTGTCGCCTCAGGGGCGGCATCCTCGTCAGGGGCCAACGTCCTGACTTTC. Translation gives CSVASGAASSSGANVLTF.

V is TRBV6-5 and J is TRBJ2-1; D gene ambiguous. The CDR3 has 13 residues. Germline CDR1 reads MNHEY; CDR2 reads SVGAGI. The V end was cut by 1 base, the J end by 6 bases, with 7 bases between. CDR3 in DNA: TGTGCCAGCAGTTACTTCCGAAGCAATGAGCAGTTCTTC. This codes for CASSYFRSNEQFF.